This TCR beta chain was found in a study of OX40 agonist ivuxolimab in advanced cancers. Overall study: Cohort: around 83% men, mean age 60, aged about 23 to 79.

V dropped 5 bases and J dropped 6; count of bases not matched to a gene: 15. Germline CDR1 is MDHEN and CDR2 is SYDVKM. The CDR3 contains 17 residues. Measured with immunoSEQ multiplex PCR; TCRdb has only the in-frame clones, and not every one. The sample lists 35,000 or so clones; around 73% were seen once. The sequencing here drew on CD4+ or CD8+ T cells sorted from blood, taken in a trial of the OX40 agonist ivuxolimab. This rearrangement joins TRBV28 to TRBJ2-1; 8 bases map to TRBD2. This TCR was sampled from an adult with an advanced solid tumor such as melanoma, head and neck, liver or kidney cancer. CDR3 in amino acids: CASSGLAGPDRGNEQFF. The CDR3 DNA follows: TGTGCCAGCAGTGGGCTAGCGGGCCCCGACCGGGGCAATGAGCAGTTCTTC. The whole variable domain, remainder taken from reference TRBV28 and TRBJ2-1, is DVKVTQSSRYLVKRTGEKVFLECVQDMDHENMFWYRQDPGLGLRLIYFSYDVKMKEKGDIPEGYSVSREKKERFSLILESASTNQTSMYLCASSGLAGPDRGNEQFFGPGTRLTVL.